The sequence of this T cell receptor (beta chain) was determined in a study of cytomegalovirus exposure and HLA in healthy donors. Across the study: The study placed approximately 78% of its approximately 380 genotyped donors in the Caucasian-associated ancestry cluster. Study-wide results and limits: TRBV6-2, TRBV6-3 and some other V segments were unresolvable in 87-base-pair reads.

The PCR contained 60 Vbeta and 13 Jbeta primers. TCRdb's copy holds only in-frame clones and misses some; the assay was immunoSEQ multiplex PCR. The sample shows under 200,000 clones, over 60% of them seen only once. Looked up from germline, CDR1 is MDHEN and CDR2 is SYDVKM. This CDR3 spans 13 amino acids. The V end lost 3 bases, the J end lost 10 bases, and 13 bases lay between the germline ends. Of note for this clone: What it binds is unknown.

The sequence was obtained from a woman in her twenties or thirties in good health and CMV-seronegative. The chain carries TRBV28 and TRBJ2-1; TRBD1 might be the D (6 bases). Material: PBMCs. The CDR3 spells CASSFHGTPEQFF. The CDR3 bases are TGTGCCAGCAGTTTTCACGGGACACCCGAGCAGTTCTTC.